This is a list of T cell receptor beta chains from one sample in a study of T cell responses to AZD1222 COVID-19 vaccine. Measured with immunoSEQ multiplex PCR; TCRdb has only the in-frame clones, and not every one. The table has about 110,000 clones, around 84% seen once; the top ten hold over 3%. Sample: peripheral blood, taken on day 0 of AZD1222 vaccination. These TCRs come from an adult in good health. Each CDR3 is given with its conserved first and last residue. A D gene is named only where the DNA matches it firmly. Size tells how often a clone was seen (once, few, many) or the class of an expanded clone, and some rows leave it out.

cdr3_aa,cdr3_nt,j_call,v_call,d_call,clone_size,cdr3_length
CASSLDIAAAGELFF,TGTGCCAGCAGCTTAGATATAGCGGCGGCCGGGGAGCTGTTTTTT,TRBJ2-2,TRBV7-7,NA,NA,15
CASSPVWITNEKLFF,TGTGCCAGCAGTCCCGTTTGGATCACTAATGAAAAACTGTTTTTT,TRBJ1-4,TRBV28,NA,NA,15
CAITNQPNTEAFF,TGTGCCATTACAAATCAGCCGAACACTGAAGCTTTCTTT,TRBJ1-1,TRBV10-3,NA,NA,13
CASSLVGGYEKLFF,TGCGCCAGCAGCCTGGTCGGGGGATATGAAAAACTGTTTTTT,TRBJ1-4,TRBV4-1,NA,NA,14
CASSLALAGGGYTF,TGTGCCAGCAGCTTAGCGCTGGCAGGGGGTGGCTACACCTTC,TRBJ1-2,TRBV7-2,TRBD1,NA,14
CASSSSPGKGIGGYTF,TGTGCCAGTAGTTCCTCCCCGGGGAAGGGGATCGGTGGCTACACCTTC,TRBJ1-2,TRBV19,NA,once,16
CASSQERAGGRETQYF,TGTGCCAGCAGCCAAGAGCGAGCGGGGGGTCGGGAGACCCAGTACTTC,TRBJ2-5,TRBV4-2,TRBD2,NA,16
CASGQETQYF,TGTGCCAGCGGACAAGAGACCCAGTACTTC,TRBJ2-5,TRBV28,NA,once,10
CASSLAQDYEQYF,TGTGCCAGCAGCTTAGCACAAGACTACGAGCAGTACTTC,TRBJ2-7,TRBV11-3,NA,NA,13
CASSLRPSGANVLTF,TGTGCCAGCAGCTTGCGACCCTCTGGGGCCAACGTCCTGACTTTC,TRBJ2-6,TRBV5-4,NA,once,15
CASRETADGEKLFF,TGTGCCAGCAGGGAGACGGCCGACGGGGAAAAACTGTTTTTT,TRBJ1-4,TRBV5-4,NA,NA,14
CASSGAGYGYTF,TGTGCCAGCAGCGGGGCAGGCTATGGCTACACCTTC,TRBJ1-2,TRBV6-5,NA,NA,12
CASSFPGQGGASNQPQHF,TGTGCCAGCTCATTTCCGGGACAGGGAGGGGCAAGCAATCAGCCCCAGCATTTT,TRBJ1-5,TRBV18,TRBD1,NA,18
CASSLAGAEAFF,TGTGCCAGCAGCTTAGCTGGGGCTGAAGCTTTCTTT,TRBJ1-1,TRBV11-2,NA,NA,12
CATSDWASSYEQYF,TGTGCCACCAGTGATTGGGCGAGCTCCTACGAGCAGTACTTC,TRBJ2-7,TRBV24-1,NA,few,14
CASSASGTVTGELFF,TGTGCCAGCAGCGCCTCCGGGACTGTCACCGGGGAGCTGTTTTTT,TRBJ2-2,TRBV9,NA,NA,15
CASSEPGQGVSEAFF,TGTGCCAGCAGTGAACCTGGACAGGGGGTATCTGAAGCTTTCTTT,TRBJ1-1,TRBV25-1,TRBD1,NA,15
CASSSGAGNYGYTF,TGTGCCAGCAGTTCCGGGGCAGGGAACTATGGCTACACCTTC,TRBJ1-2,TRBV6-4,NA,NA,14
CASSPPTGGEAFF,TGTGCCAGCAGCCCCCCCACCGGGGGTGAAGCTTTCTTT,TRBJ1-1,TRBV7-3,NA,NA,13
CASSGQGLALWNEQFF,TGTGCCAGCAGCGGCCAGGGACTAGCGCTTTGGAATGAGCAGTTCTTC,TRBJ2-1,TRBV9,TRBD2,NA,16
CASSLRRLGRETQYF,TGTGCCAGCAGCTTGCGGCGACTAGGTCGAGAGACCCAGTACTTC,TRBJ2-5,TRBV5-6,NA,NA,15
CASSLGDSAGQPQHF,TGTGCCAGCAGCTTAGGGGACAGTGCGGGACAGCCCCAGCATTTT,TRBJ1-5,TRBV7-2,TRBD1,NA,15
CSVRQDEQYF,TGCAGCGTTCGCCAGGACGAGCAGTACTTC,TRBJ2-7,TRBV29-1,NA,once,10
CASSQDSDRTSNQPQHF,TGCGCCAGCAGCCAAGATTCAGACAGAACTAGCAATCAGCCCCAGCATTTT,TRBJ1-5,TRBV4-3,NA,NA,17
CATSRGVPNTEAFF,TGTGCCACCAGCAGAGGCGTCCCGAACACTGAAGCTTTCTTT,TRBJ1-1,TRBV15,NA,NA,14
CASSLAGGATNEQFF,TGTGCCAGCAGCTTAGCGGGGGGGGCCACCAATGAGCAGTTCTTC,TRBJ2-1,TRBV7-2,NA,NA,15
CASSPPGLAGAYEQYF,TGTGCCAGCTCACCCCCAGGACTAGCGGGAGCCTACGAGCAGTACTTC,TRBJ2-7,TRBV18,TRBD2,once,16
CASTRGGGGDEQFF,TGTGCCAGCACCCGGGGTGGGGGGGGCGATGAGCAGTTCTTC,TRBJ2-1,TRBV6-5,NA,NA,14
CASSRDSYEQYF,TGTGCCAGCAGCCGGGATTCATACGAGCAGTACTTC,TRBJ2-7,TRBV6-5,NA,NA,12
CASSSGQGTSKKLFF,TGTGCCAGCAGCTCCGGACAGGGGACTTCGAAAAAACTGTTTTTT,TRBJ1-4,TRBV7-2,TRBD1,NA,15
CASSYGLLNTEAFF,TGTGCCAGCAGCTACGGACTTCTGAACACTGAAGCTTTCTTT,TRBJ1-1,TRBV7-9,NA,NA,14
CASSSGGGNQPQHF,TGTGCCAGCTCAAGTGGTGGGGGTAATCAGCCCCAGCATTTT,TRBJ1-5,TRBV18,NA,NA,14
CATSGRLSPGELFF,TGTGCCACCAGCGGGAGACTATCCCCCGGGGAGCTGTTTTTT,TRBJ2-2,TRBV5-4,TRBD2,once,14
CASRQGATNEKLFF,TGTGCCAGCAGGCAGGGAGCAACTAATGAAAAACTGTTTTTT,TRBJ1-4,TRBV7-2,NA,once,14
CASSLPGHGNTIYF,TGTGCCAGCAGCTTACCGGGACACGGAAACACCATATATTTT,TRBJ1-3,TRBV7-2,NA,NA,14
CASSSSSFFGGYTF,TGTGCCAGCAGTTCCTCGTCTTTCTTCGGGGGCTACACCTTC,TRBJ1-2,TRBV6-5,NA,NA,14
CAIRADGGGRYEQYF,TGTGCCATCAGAGCCGATGGGGGGGGACGGTACGAGCAGTACTTC,TRBJ2-7,TRBV28,TRBD2,few,15
CATTQVGYEQYF,TGTGCCACCACTCAAGTAGGCTACGAGCAGTACTTC,TRBJ2-7,TRBV28,NA,NA,12
CAWSVPGTGTQETQYF,TGTGCCTGGAGCGTCCCCGGGACAGGAACCCAAGAGACCCAGTACTTC,TRBJ2-5,TRBV30,TRBD1,NA,16
CASSLQGVTSPTEAFF,TGTGCCAGCAGCTTGCAAGGGGTCACAAGTCCCACTGAAGCTTTCTTT,TRBJ1-1,TRBV5-5,NA,NA,16
CATSRAASLEGTDTQYF,TGTGCCACCAGCAGAGCTGCCTCATTGGAGGGCACAGATACGCAGTATTTT,TRBJ2-3,TRBV15,NA,NA,17
CASSPGGWQGGETQYF,TGTGCCAGCTCACCAGGGGGATGGCAGGGTGGCGAGACCCAGTACTTC,TRBJ2-5,TRBV18,NA,NA,16
CASSQQAQGSYNSPLHF,TGCGCCAGCAGTCAACAGGCCCAGGGGTCCTATAATTCACCCCTCCACTTT,TRBJ1-6,TRBV23-1,NA,NA,17
CAWSVLGQPEKLFF,TGTGCCTGGAGTGTACTAGGGCAGCCTGAAAAACTGTTTTTT,TRBJ1-4,TRBV30,NA,many,14
CASSSPGDSGRYEQYF,TGTGCCAGCAGTTCGCCTGGGGACAGCGGGAGGTACGAGCAGTACTTC,TRBJ2-7,TRBV6-5,TRBD2,NA,16
CASSYSPGEKLFF,TGTGCCAGCAGTTACTCACCAGGTGAAAAACTGTTTTTT,TRBJ1-4,TRBV6-2/TRBV6-3,NA,NA,13
CASSYGDHGALRAFF,TGTGCCAGCAGCTATGGGGACCACGGAGCCTTAAGGGCTTTCTTT,TRBJ1-1,TRBV7-2,NA,NA,15
CATSSFRVDVLHQPQHF,TGTGCCACCAGCAGCTTCAGGGTTGACGTCCTTCATCAGCCCCAGCATTTT,TRBJ1-5,TRBV15,NA,few,17